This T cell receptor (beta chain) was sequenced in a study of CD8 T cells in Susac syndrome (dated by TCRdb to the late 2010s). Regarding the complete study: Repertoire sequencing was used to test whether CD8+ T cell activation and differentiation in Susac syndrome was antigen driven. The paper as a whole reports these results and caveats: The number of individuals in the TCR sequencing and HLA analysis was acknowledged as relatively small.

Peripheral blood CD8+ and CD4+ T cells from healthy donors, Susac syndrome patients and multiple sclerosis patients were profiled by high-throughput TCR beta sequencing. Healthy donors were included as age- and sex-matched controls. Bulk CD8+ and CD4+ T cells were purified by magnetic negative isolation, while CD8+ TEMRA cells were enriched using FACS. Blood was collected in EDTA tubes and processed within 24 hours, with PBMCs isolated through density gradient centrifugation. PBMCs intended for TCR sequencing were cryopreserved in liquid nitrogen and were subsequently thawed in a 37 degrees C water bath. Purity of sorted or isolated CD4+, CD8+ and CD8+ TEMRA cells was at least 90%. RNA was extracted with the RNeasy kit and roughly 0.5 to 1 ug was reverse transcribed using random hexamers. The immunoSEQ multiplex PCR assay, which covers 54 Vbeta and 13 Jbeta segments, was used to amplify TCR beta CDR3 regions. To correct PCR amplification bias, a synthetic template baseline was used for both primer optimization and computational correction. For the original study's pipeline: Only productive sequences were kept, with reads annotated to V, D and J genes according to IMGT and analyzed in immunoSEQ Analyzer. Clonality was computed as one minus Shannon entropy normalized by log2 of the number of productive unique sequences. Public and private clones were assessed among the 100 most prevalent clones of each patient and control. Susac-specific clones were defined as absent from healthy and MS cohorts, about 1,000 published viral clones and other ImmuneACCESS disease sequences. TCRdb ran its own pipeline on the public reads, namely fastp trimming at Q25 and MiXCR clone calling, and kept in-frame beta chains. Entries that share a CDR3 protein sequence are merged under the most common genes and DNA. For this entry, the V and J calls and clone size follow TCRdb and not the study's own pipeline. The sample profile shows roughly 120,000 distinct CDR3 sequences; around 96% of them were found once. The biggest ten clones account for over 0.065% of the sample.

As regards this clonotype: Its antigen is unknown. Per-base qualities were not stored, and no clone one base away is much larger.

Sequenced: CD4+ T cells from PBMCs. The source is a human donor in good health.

The DNA sequence follows: TGTGCCAGCAGCCGCCTAGGGTACGAGCAGTACTTC. This sequence encodes CASSRLGYEQYF. The chain uses TRBV12-3 or TRBV12-4 and TRBJ2-7; the D gene identity is not certain. V is pared back by 6 bases and J by 4 bases, with 10 bases lying between the germline termini. The CDR3 covers 12 residues, taking in both the cysteine and the phenylalanine. CDR3 DNA is the only sequence kept; it has 36 bases, read in frame from the first base.